The clone carrying this T cell receptor beta chain has a handful of counts. The antigen remains unidentified. V gave up 1 base and J gave up 3 bases; unmatched junction bases: 8. The CDR3 is made up of 18 amino acids. Germline CDR1 and CDR2: LGHDT and YNNKEL (reference sequence). Separate alpha and beta amplification began at the second PCR step. CMV status came from CD4+ IFNgamma after overnight CMV lysate stimulation. The beta constant-region primer was an equimolar mix of two oligonucleotides covering TRBC1 and TRBC2. A 12-nucleotide UMI and the SP2 primer were added to the cDNA 3' end by oligonucleotide ligation. TCRdb reanalysed the UMI-ligation and nested PCR reads using MiXCR and keeps one entry per CDR3 protein. The table shows around 23,000 distinct CDR3 sequences, with approximately 11% occurring only once. This entry is derived from a study of naive and memory T cell subsets. Overall study findings and caveats: RNA-based TCR counts may shift with T cell activation and differentiation.

V is TRBV3-1 and J is TRBJ2-3; TRBD2 matches 12 bases. Sequenced material: central memory CD8+ T cells from blood. This clonotype was obtained from a human donor in good health. The CDR3 DNA is TGTGCCAGCAGCCAAGTAGGATCTCTAGCGGGAGGGACAGATACGCAGTATTTT. Translation: CASSQVGSLAGGTDTQYF.